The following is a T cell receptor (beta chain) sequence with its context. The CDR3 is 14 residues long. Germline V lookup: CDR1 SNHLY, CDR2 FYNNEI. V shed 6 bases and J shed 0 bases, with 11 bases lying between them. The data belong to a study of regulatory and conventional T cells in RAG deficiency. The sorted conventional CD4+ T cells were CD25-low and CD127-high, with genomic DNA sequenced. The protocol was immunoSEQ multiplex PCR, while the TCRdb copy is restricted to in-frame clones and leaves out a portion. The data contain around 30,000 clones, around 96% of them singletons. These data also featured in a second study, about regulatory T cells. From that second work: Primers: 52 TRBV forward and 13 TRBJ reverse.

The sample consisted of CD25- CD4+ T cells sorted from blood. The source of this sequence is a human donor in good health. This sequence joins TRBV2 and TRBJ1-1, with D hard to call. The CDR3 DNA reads TGTGCCAGCAGGGCGGGCAGGATGAACACTGAAGCTTTCTTT. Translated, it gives CASRAGRMNTEAFF.